This T cell receptor beta chain derives from a study of cytomegalovirus exposure and HLA in healthy donors. In regard to this clone: Its antigen remains unidentified.

Study outcomes and limitations: Reportedly, fewer N-insertions than the roughly 700-donor mean appeared in an Asian-associated ancestry cluster in a later analysis. TCR beta V- and J-gene trimming, according to a later analysis, was linked to a missense DCLRE1C variant. Indistinguishability led to the exclusion of some V segments, TRBV6-2 and TRBV6-3 included.

The PCR ran on 60 Vbeta and 13 Jbeta primers. Here immunoSEQ multiplex PCR was the method, and the copy in TCRdb shows in-frame clones only, minus some. The sample contains roughly 190,000 clones, roughly three quarters of which appear only once. Trimming removed 7 bases from V and 0 bases from J, with 7 bases in between. Germline V gives CDR1 LNHDA, CDR2 SQIVND (reference sequence). CDR3 length: 13 residues. The sequenced sample consisted of PBMCs. The chain links TRBV19 to TRBJ1-5; no firm D call. This TCR came from a woman in her 50s in good health and CMV-seronegative. CDR3 sequence reads: CASNGGSNQPQHF. The CDR3 DNA is TGTGCCAGTAATGGAGGTAGCAATCAGCCCCAGCATTTT.